This passage covers 17 T cell receptor beta chains from one sample sequenced in a study of blood T cell repertoires in COVID-19. Here immunoSEQ multiplex PCR was the method, and the copy in TCRdb shows in-frame clones only, minus some. The sample contains approximately 220,000 clones, about nine tenths of which appear only once. Sequencing used PBMCs or T cells enriched from blood (not recorded which). These receptors were collected from a middle-aged woman with acute COVID-19.

Of note for this clone: The germline gene is not matched at one end of the junction; a read error may be the cause. The J gene is TRBJ1-1, the V gene TRBV7-3, with 11 bases fitting TRBD1. There are 16 residues in the CDR3. Germline lookup yields CDR1 SGHTA and CDR2 FQGTGA. CDR3 sequence: CASSLTGQGARTEAFF. The CDR3 coding sequence is TGTGCCAGCAGCCTAACCGGACAGGGGGCGCGCACTGAAGCTTTCTTT.

This chain links TRBV7-2 with TRBJ1-1; the D is unclear. V lost 5 bases and J 1 base, leaving 11 bases between the germline ends. The CDR3 runs to 14 residues. CDR1 SGHTA and CDR2 FQGNSA come from the germline V gene. The CDR3 bases are TGTGCCAGCAGCCCCCGGTTTGGGAACACTGAAGCTTTCTTT. Translation gives CASSPRFGNTEAFF. Filled out from reference TRBV7-2 and TRBJ1-1, the complete variable domain reads GAGVSQSPSNKVTEKGKDVELRCDPISGHTALYWYRQSLGQGLEFLIYFQGNSAPDKSGLPSDRFSAERTGGSVSTLTIQRTQQEDSAVYLCASSPRFGNTEAFFGQGTRLTVV.

The chain has TRBV13 and TRBJ1-2; D unresolved. The CDR3 is 22 residues long. Germline loops: CDR1 PRHDT, CDR2 FYEKMQ (reference sequence). Trimming removed 5 bases at V and 7 bases at J, with 41 bases between. The CDR3 region is CASSLSDLSNFVLASERLGYTF. The CDR3 region has the DNA TGTGCCAGCAGCCTCAGTGACCTCAGTAATTTTGTATTAGCCTCAGAGCGTCTTGGCTACACCTTC.

This chain joins TRBV9 and TRBJ1-5; no definite D call. The CDR3 length is 13 residues. With 2 bases removed from V and 4 bases from J, the gap between germline ends came to 7 bases. The germline V gene encodes CDR1 SGDLS and CDR2 YYNGEE. The CDR3 sequence is CASSVNINQPQHF. The DNA for the CDR3 is TGTGCCAGCAGCGTTAACATTAATCAGCCCCAGCATTTT.

This clone has just a few counts. This chain connects TRBV4-3 to TRBJ2-2, with 9 bases lining up with TRBD2. Looked up from germline, CDR1 is LGHNA and CDR2 is YSLEER. Trimming cost V 0 bases and J 4 bases; bases outside gene matches: 15. The CDR3 contains 20 residues. CDR3 coding DNA: TGCGCCAGCAGCCAAGATCTTCTAGCGGGAAGCCAATTGGGCACCGGGGAGCTGTTTTTT. As protein: CASSQDLLAGSQLGTGELFF.

The chain couples TRBV19 to TRBJ1-2, with 12 bases identical to TRBD1. CDR3 length equals 12 residues. Per the germline V gene, CDR1 is LNHDA and CDR2 is SQIVND (reference sequence). With V trimmed by 3 bases and J by 14 bases, 4 bases remained unmatched. The DNA of the CDR3 is TGTGCCAGTAGTATGGGACAGGGGGCGCGTACCTTC. It encodes CASSMGQGARTF.

This clone has a single count. The chain is built from TRBV30 and TRBJ1-1; possibly TRBD1 for D (6 bases). This CDR3 is 14 amino acids long. In germline, CDR1 is GTSNPN, CDR2 SVGIG (reference sequence). V was clipped by 8 bases and J by 0 bases, with 16 bases between them. The CDR3 loop is CAGGRQGLNTEAFF. In nucleotides, the CDR3 is TGTGCCGGGGGCCGGCAGGGTCTGAACACTGAAGCTTTCTTT.

The chain links TRBV19 to TRBJ1-5, with TRBD1 identical over 8 bases. This CDR3 is built from 14 residues. Germline V gene lookup returns CDR1 LNHDA and CDR2 SQIVND (reference sequence). V lost 7 bases, J lost 0 bases, and 2 bases stayed unmatched. Written as DNA, the CDR3 is TGTGCCAGTAAGGACAGGGTTAGCAATCAGCCCCAGCATTTT. Amino acid sequence: CASKDRVSNQPQHF.

This clone was recorded only once. The J gene is TRBJ1-5, the V gene TRBV2; no firm D call. Germline V gene sequence: CDR1 SNHLY, CDR2 FYNNEI. V lost 5 bases to trimming and J lost 0 bases, with 8 bases between them. This CDR3 contains 14 residues. CDR3 residues: CASSQQISNQPQHF. CDR3 sequence (DNA): TGTGCCAGCAGTCAACAGATTAGCAATCAGCCCCAGCATTTT.

The rearrangement joins TRBV7-3 to TRBJ2-1, with D perhaps matching TRBD2 (5 bases). The CDR3 runs to 14 residues. Trimming cost V 0 bases and J 6 bases, with 9 bases left between them. CDR1 is SGHTA, CDR2 FQGTGA, per germline. CDR3 nucleotide sequence: TGTGCCAGCAGCTTAACGTCTACTAGCAATGAGCAGTTCTTC. Amino acids: CASSLTSTSNEQFF. The full variable domain, completed using reference TRBV7-3 and TRBJ2-1, is GAGVSQTPSNKVTEKGKYVELRCDPISGHTALYWYRQSLGQGPEFLIYFQGTGAADDSGLPNDRFFAVRPEGSVSTLKIQRTERGDSAVYLCASSLTSTSNEQFFGPGTRLTVL.

V gene TRBV29-1 combines with J gene TRBJ1-2; 7 bases map to TRBD1. V lost 6 bases, J lost 4 bases, and 5 bases stayed unmatched. The CDR3 has 12 residues. Germline V gene data show CDR1 as SQVTM and CDR2 as ANQGSEA. The CDR3 region is CSVRTGAYGYTF. In DNA form, the CDR3 reads TGCAGCGTGAGGACAGGTGCCTATGGCTACACCTTC.

J is TRBJ2-1 and V is TRBV19; 11 nucleotides match TRBD1. The CDR3 sequence is 18 residues long. Unmatched junction bases numbered 6, after V lost 2 bases and J lost 0 bases. Germline loops: CDR1 LNHDA, CDR2 SQIVND (reference sequence). In DNA form, the CDR3 reads TGTGCCAGTAGTATACAGGACAGGGGGCCCCACTCCTACAATGAGCAGTTCTTC. Its protein product is CASSIQDRGPHSYNEQFF.

The rearrangement uses TRBV18 and TRBJ2-2, with 7 bases aligning to TRBD1. This CDR3 region has 16 residues. With V trimmed by 2 bases and J by 4 bases, 7 bases remained unmatched. Germline CDR1 KGHSH, CDR2 LQKENI. The CDR3 nucleotides read TGTGCCAGCTCACCAACGACAGGGATGGGCACCGGGGAGCTGTTTTTT. It is translated as CASSPTTGMGTGELFF.

In its sample, this clone was seen once. The gene calls are TRBV4-1 and TRBJ1-6; D is perhaps TRBD1 (5 bases). Looked up from germline, CDR1 is MGHRA and CDR2 is YSYEKL. The CDR3 has 15 residues. V lost 4 bases and J lost 9, with 16 bases in between. CDR3 sequence (DNA): TGCGCCAGCAGCCTCCTAGGCGGGGCGAGTTCACCCCTCCACTTT. Translation gives CASSLLGGASSPLHF.

For the CDR3, the DNA is TGTGCCAGCAGCTTGGGAGGGACAGGCTCTTTCTACACCTTC. The encoded protein is CASSLGGTGSFYTF. The chain couples TRBV11-2 to TRBJ1-2; TRBD1 matches at 8 bases. Germline-derived CDR1 and CDR2 are SGHAT and FQNNGV. The CDR3 runs 14 residues. J lost 10 bases, V lost 3 bases, and 10 bases had no gene match.

This chain connects TRBV19 to TRBJ2-3; D possibly corresponds to TRBD2 (5 bases). The CDR3 is 12 amino acids. The V gene lost 7 bases and the J gene lost 2 bases, with 7 bases spanning the gap. CDR1 and CDR2 from the germline V gene are LNHDA and SQIVND (reference sequence). The CDR3 region has the DNA TGTGCCAGTAAAGCGGCCACAGATACGCAGTATTTT. Protein product: CASKAATDTQYF. The full variable domain, in which reference TRBV19 and TRBJ2-3 provide the parts outside the CDR3, is DGGITQSPKYLFRKEGQNVTLSCEQNLNHDAMYWYRQDPGQGLRLIYYSQIVNDFQKGDIAEGYSVSREKKESFPLTVTSAQKNPTAFYLCASKAATDTQYFGPGTRLTVL.

The chain carries TRBV7-9 and TRBJ2-5; 7 nucleotides line up with TRBD1. This CDR3 spans 14 amino acids. Germline V lookup: CDR1 SEHNR, CDR2 FQNEAQ (reference sequence). V trimming: 7 bases; J trimming: 5 bases; junction bases outside the gene matches: 10. The CDR3 loop is CASTSGQPWETQYF. The CDR3 DNA is TGTGCCAGCACCTCGGGACAGCCATGGGAGACCCAGTACTTC.